This passage covers 21 T cell receptor beta chains from one sample sequenced in a study of shared clonotypes between healthy human individuals. The naive CD8 fraction comprised CD45RO-negative cells positively selected for CCR7 and excluded terminally differentiated effector memory CD45RA+ cells. The assay was immunoSEQ multiplex PCR, and TCRdb's table has in-frame clones only and misses some. The data contain about 580,000 clones, more than 95% of them seen just once; the ten biggest clones take up approximately 0.33%. Sequencing input: naive CD8+ T cells sorted from blood. These receptors were taken from a man younger than 40 in good health.

The V and J genes are TRBV7-9 and TRBJ2-2; D is unclear. V dropped 5 bases and J dropped 5 bases, with 21 bases sitting between them. Per the germline V gene, CDR1 is SEHNR and CDR2 is FQNEAQ (reference sequence). The CDR3 is 17 amino acids. This CDR3 reads CASSPRDLGRGTGELFF. Written as DNA, the CDR3 is TGTGCCAGCAGCCCTAGAGATCTGGGTCGTGGGACCGGGGAGCTGTTTTTT.

The J gene is TRBJ2-1, the V gene TRBV28; D may be TRBD2 (6 bases). This CDR3 contains 16 residues. Trimming cost V 4 bases and J 7 bases, with 20 bases left between them. Germline-derived CDR1 and CDR2 are MDHEN and SYDVKM. The CDR3 reads CASSSLTRYGGNEQFF. Written as DNA, the CDR3 is TGTGCCAGCAGTTCCCTGACTAGGTACGGGGGAAATGAGCAGTTCTTC.

In its sample, this clone was seen once. This chain uses TRBV9 with TRBJ2-3, with 7 bases matching TRBD1. V dropped 3 bases and J dropped 2; count of bases not matched to a gene: 15. Germline V gene sequence: CDR1 SGDLS, CDR2 YYNGEE. CDR3 length: 18 amino acids. The DNA for the CDR3 is TGTGCCAGCAGCGCAGTTGTAGGCACAGGGGATAACACAGATACGCAGTATTTT. This encodes CASSAVVGTGDNTDTQYF.

The rearrangement joins TRBV6-6 to TRBJ2-6; D unclear. Deletions cut 2 bases from V and 4 bases from J, with 3 bases between. The CDR3 loop spans 13 amino acids. Germline values: CDR1 MNHNY, CDR2 SVGAGI (reference sequence). CDR3 amino acids: CASSYNGANVLTF. For the CDR3, the DNA is TGTGCCAGCAGTTACAACGGGGCCAACGTCCTGACTTTC.

J is TRBJ2-5 and V is TRBV9, with D tentatively TRBD2 (6 bases). The V and J ends lost 4 bases and 10 bases respectively, with 17 bases between them. This CDR3 has 13 amino acids. From germline, CDR1 is SGDLS and CDR2 YYNGEE. The CDR3 region is CASSRGDLTGQYF. The CDR3 DNA follows: TGTGCCAGCAGCCGAGGGGACTTAACGGGCCAGTACTTC.

V is TRBV4-1 and J is TRBJ2-2, with 7 positions matching TRBD1. The V segment lost 6 bases and the J segment 2 bases; nucleotides outside the gene matches: 12. In germline, CDR1 is MGHRA, CDR2 YSYEKL. The CDR3 length is 17 residues. The chain's CDR3 is CASRPEPGQTNTGELFF. DNA for the CDR3: TGCGCCAGCAGACCCGAACCGGGACAGACAAACACCGGGGAGCTGTTTTTT.

The chain is built from TRBV29-1 and TRBJ1-2; D gene unclear. Germline lookup yields CDR1 SQVTM and CDR2 ANQGSEA. V was cut by 0 bases and J by 9 bases, with 11 bases left in between. The CDR3 runs 12 residues. This CDR3 is CSVEDPTVSYTF. The CDR3 nucleotides are TGCAGCGTTGAAGATCCCACAGTAAGCTACACCTTC.

The gene calls are TRBV19 and TRBJ2-5; TRBD2 agrees at 14 bases. J lost 5 bases, V lost 4 bases, and 6 bases had no gene match. CDR1 is LNHDA and CDR2 is SQIVND in the germline V gene (reference sequence). The CDR3 has 16 residues. In DNA, the CDR3 is TGTGCCAGTAGTAGGGGACTAGCGGGAGTCCGGGAGACCCAGTACTTC. Translation: CASSRGLAGVRETQYF.

The V and J genes are TRBV27 and TRBJ2-1; D possibly uses TRBD1 or TRBD2 (5 bases each). With 3 bases removed from V and 8 bases from J, the gap between germline ends came to 14 bases. The CDR3 has 14 residues. The V gene's germline CDR1 is MNHEY and CDR2 SMNVEV (reference sequence). The CDR3: CASSFFQGSDEQFF. In DNA, the CDR3 is TGTGCCAGCAGTTTCTTCCAGGGTAGCGATGAGCAGTTCTTC.

The chain links TRBV30 to TRBJ1-4, with no clear D. Trimming left V 5 bases short and J 4 bases short, with 14 bases between. This CDR3 contains 14 residues. Per germline, CDR1 GTSNPN and CDR2 SVGIG (reference sequence). The CDR3 spells CAWGSNSFNEKLFF. The CDR3 DNA sequence: TGTGCCTGGGGGTCTAACTCCTTTAATGAAAAACTGTTTTTT.

The CDR3 loop reads CASSRDLHNEQFF. The CDR3 coding sequence is TGTGCCAGCAGCCGGGACTTGCACAATGAGCAGTTCTTC. The rearrangement uses TRBV11-2 and TRBJ2-1, with D perhaps matching TRBD2 (6 bases). The CDR3 is made up of 13 amino acids. Trimming removed 5 bases from V and 5 bases from J, with 10 bases in between. Germline-derived CDR1 and CDR2 are SGHAT and FQNNGV. The entire variable domain, with the rest obtained from reference TRBV11-2 and TRBJ2-1, is as follows: EAGVAQSPRYKIIEKRQSVAFWCNPISGHATLYWYQQILGQGPKLLIQFQNNGVVDDSQLPKDRFSAERLKGVDSTLKIQPAKLEDSAVYLCASSRDLHNEQFFGPGTRLTVL.

V usage is TRBV27 and J usage is TRBJ2-5; TRBD1 matches 8 bases. Per germline, CDR1 MNHEY and CDR2 SMNVEV (reference sequence). V lost 4 bases, J lost 1 base, and 8 bases stayed unmatched. This CDR3 comprises 16 residues. Here the CDR3 reads CASSYRQGIFQETQYF. DNA for the CDR3: TGTGCCAGCAGTTATAGACAGGGGATATTCCAAGAGACCCAGTACTTC.

A single count supports this clone. V usage is TRBV27 and J usage is TRBJ1-2; 9 bases line up with TRBD1. The V gene's germline CDR1 is MNHEY and CDR2 SMNVEV (reference sequence). The CDR3 covers 13 residues. V lost 5 bases and J lost 8; bases outside the gene matches: 6. This CDR3 is CASSILQGAGYTF. The CDR3 coding sequence is TGTGCCAGCAGTATACTACAGGGGGCGGGCTACACCTTC.

The V gene is TRBV5-6, the J gene TRBJ2-7; 10 bases align to TRBD2. The germline CDR1 and CDR2 sequences are SGHDT and YYEEEE. The V and J ends lost 3 bases and 0 bases, in that order; junction bases with no gene match: 15. The CDR3 totals 19 residues. The CDR3 coding sequence is TGTGCCAGCAGCTCGGTAGCGGGAGGTCCCAAAGGGGGCTCCTACGAGCAGTACTTC. The encoded protein is CASSSVAGGPKGGSYEQYF.

Only one count was recorded for this clone. This chain connects TRBV28 to TRBJ2-7; TRBD2 matches at 11 bases. The CDR3 is 17 residues long. V lost 6 bases and J lost 3; bases outside the gene matches: 13. The germline gives CDR1 MDHEN, CDR2 SYDVKM. CDR3 in amino acids: CASSLPRLAGYYYEQYF. CDR3 sequence (DNA): TGTGCCAGCAGCCTCCCCCGACTAGCGGGATATTACTACGAGCAGTACTTC.

The chain has TRBV4-1 and TRBJ2-5; 9 nucleotides agree with TRBD2. Germline V gives CDR1 MGHRA, CDR2 YSYEKL. This CDR3 is built from 15 residues. J gave up 1 base and V 1 base, and 1 base lay outside the gene matches. The CDR3 DNA sequence: TGCGCCAGCAGCCAAGTTAGCGGGAGCCAAGAGACCCAGTACTTC. Protein sequence: CASSQVSGSQETQYF.

The CDR3, as DNA: TGTGCCAGCAGTTCCGGACAGGGGGCAAATGGCTACACCTTC. This encodes CASSSGQGANGYTF. The genes are TRBV6-5 and TRBJ1-2, with 11 bases fitting TRBD1. Germline V gene lookup returns CDR1 MNHEY and CDR2 SVGAGI. The CDR3 extends over 14 amino acids. With V trimmed by 4 bases and J by 6 bases, 4 bases remained unmatched.

The chain uses TRBV10-3 and TRBJ2-3; maybe TRBD1 (5 bases). This CDR3 comprises 17 residues. In germline, CDR1 is ENHRY, CDR2 SYGVKD. Trimming left V 3 bases short and J 1 base short, with 17 bases between. CDR3 sequence: CAISDWGGVEGTDTQYF. In DNA form, the CDR3 reads TGTGCCATCAGTGATTGGGGCGGAGTGGAAGGCACAGATACGCAGTATTTT.

V gene TRBV5-1 combines with J gene TRBJ2-1; D is perhaps TRBD2 (6 bases). Germline CDR1 reads SGHRS; CDR2 reads YFSETQ. The length of the CDR3 is 15 residues. V was shortened by 2 bases and J by 6 bases, with 15 bases between the two germline ends. CDR3 loop: CASSFRGFGGNEQFF. CDR3 nucleotides: TGCGCCAGCAGCTTTCGGGGATTCGGGGGCAATGAGCAGTTCTTC.

J is TRBJ1-5 and V is TRBV27, with unresolved D. V gave up 5 bases and J gave up 10 bases, with 18 bases separating them. Germline lookup yields CDR1 MNHEY and CDR2 SMNVEV (reference sequence). The CDR3 totals 14 residues. DNA of the CDR3: TGTGCCAGCAGTATGTCAGCCATGGAAATTCCCCAGCATTTT. This encodes CASSMSAMEIPQHF.

CDR3 DNA: TGTGCCAGCAGAGAGGACGGGATCTACGAGCAGTACTTC. It specifies CASREDGIYEQYF. This chain uses TRBV2 with TRBJ2-7, with TRBD2 as a possible D gene (5 bases). V dropped 6 bases and J dropped 3 bases, with 12 bases sitting between them. The CDR3 loop spans 13 amino acids. Germline CDR1 reads SNHLY; CDR2 reads FYNNEI.